The next 29 T cell receptor beta chains were all read from a single sample in a study of identical twins. TCRdb re-called the 5' RACE reads through MiXCR, storing one row per CDR3 protein. The table shows under 800,000 distinct CDR3 sequences, with about 20% occurring only once. The data were also submitted as part of a second study, on T cells expressing NK-cell markers.

Sequencing used PBMCs. Receptor source: a woman between 18 and 29 years old in good health.

The V and J genes are TRBV6-5 and TRBJ1-4; 7 bases agree with TRBD1. V lost 3 bases to trimming and J lost 7 bases; unmatched junction nucleotides: 8. This CDR3 comprises 15 residues. CDR1 and CDR2 (germline): MNHEY, SVGAGI. The CDR3 loop reads CASSYTGGGGEKLFF. In DNA, the CDR3 is TGTGCCAGCAGTTATACGGGAGGGGGCGGTGAAAAACTGTTTTTT.

This clonotype has at least ten counts. The genes are TRBV7-2 and TRBJ2-3, with TRBD1 matching 7 bases. The J segment lost 0 bases and the V segment lost 1 base, leaving 4 bases of the junction unmatched. This CDR3 has 16 residues. Germline V gene lookup returns CDR1 SGHTA and CDR2 FQGNSA. The CDR3 protein is CASSLGRQGSTDTQYF. Written as DNA, the CDR3 is TGTGCCAGCAGCTTAGGTCGACAGGGAAGCACAGATACGCAGTATTTT.

This clonotype was picked up a small number of times. The chain uses TRBV20-1 and TRBJ2-7, with 13 bases matching TRBD2. Trimming removed 3 bases from V and 13 bases from J; junction bases left unmatched: 12. The CDR3 covers 14 residues. From germline, CDR1 is DFQATT and CDR2 SNEGSKA (reference sequence). The CDR3 DNA sequence: TGCAGTGCTAGTTCGGGTAGGACTAGCGGGAGCCTCTACTTC. Its protein product is CSASSGRTSGSLYF.

This clonotype has only a few counts. The chain couples TRBV6-1 to TRBJ2-3; 9 nucleotides align to TRBD2. CDR3 length equals 14 residues. Trimming took 6 bases from V and 5 from J; bases not matched to a gene: 6. Germline values: CDR1 MNHNS, CDR2 SASEGT. The CDR3 reads CASRRGGDGDTQYF. The CDR3 DNA reads TGTGCCAGCAGACGCGGGGGGGATGGAGATACGCAGTATTTT.

This clonotype was seen more than once but under ten times. The chain recombines TRBV20-1 with TRBJ2-1; TRBD1 matches at 10 bases. This CDR3 contains 13 residues. The germline V gene has CDR1 DFQATT and CDR2 SNEGSKA (reference sequence). V shed 6 bases, J shed 7 bases, and the junction held 6 bases outside the gene matches. CDR3 in amino acids: CSARQGAWNEQFF. The CDR3 region has the DNA TGCAGTGCCCGACAGGGGGCCTGGAATGAGCAGTTCTTC.

J is TRBJ1-2 and V is TRBV6-5; D is perhaps TRBD1 (5 bases). This CDR3 has 17 amino acids. V was clipped by 0 bases and J by 3 bases, with 17 bases between them. Germline values: CDR1 MNHEY, CDR2 SVGAGI. The CDR3 DNA follows: TGTGCCAGCAGTTACTCGGGGCGGAGTCTCTTAGACTATGGCTACACCTTC. It yields the protein CASSYSGRSLLDYGYTF.

This clonotype was seen a handful of times. The chain is built from TRBV12-3 or TRBV12-4 and TRBJ2-7; 8 bases fit TRBD1. The J segment lost 2 bases and the V segment lost 6 bases, leaving 6 bases of the junction unmatched. This CDR3 is built from 14 residues. CDR3 loop: CASRRQGTAYEQYF. The CDR3 region has the DNA TGTGCCAGCAGAAGACAGGGGACGGCCTACGAGCAGTACTTC.

V is TRBV6-2 or TRBV6-3 and J is TRBJ2-2; D unclear. The germline V and J ends were trimmed by 2 bases and 9 bases, with 7 bases remaining between them. The germline V gene has CDR1 MNHEY and CDR2 SVGEGT. The CDR3 has 12 residues. In nucleotides, the CDR3 is TGTGCCAGCAGTTACCCCCAGCGGGAGCTGTTTTTT. It codes for CASSYPQRELFF.

V gene TRBV20-1 combines with J gene TRBJ2-7; weak D call: TRBD2 (6 bases). V was pared by 4 bases and J by 4 bases, with 14 bases between. This CDR3 contains 13 residues. Germline lookup yields CDR1 DFQATT and CDR2 SNEGSKA (reference sequence). DNA of the CDR3: TGCAGTGCTACATCGGCAGGGAGGTACGAGCAGTACTTC. As protein: CSATSAGRYEQYF.

The gene calls are TRBV7-9 and TRBJ2-7, with TRBD1 identical over 7 bases. The ends lost 1 base at V and 5 bases at J; junction bases unmatched: 5. CDR3 length: 14 residues. The germline V gene has CDR1 SEHNR and CDR2 FQNEAQ (reference sequence). The CDR3 sequence: CASSLVRDSNEQYF. CDR3 sequence (DNA): TGTGCCAGCAGCTTAGTGAGGGACAGTAACGAGCAGTACTTC.

This clonotype turned up a few times. The chain carries TRBV10-3 and TRBJ2-1; unclear D gene. This CDR3 is built from 11 residues. CDR1 is ENHRY and CDR2 is SYGVKD in the germline V gene. V was pared by 6 bases and J by 7 bases, with 7 bases between. The CDR3: CAISSPNEQFF. The CDR3 bases are TGTGCCATCAGCTCCCCGAATGAGCAGTTCTTC.

The rearrangement joins TRBV7-6 to TRBJ2-1; tentative D call: TRBD2 (6 bases). The V gene lost 5 bases and the J gene lost 5 bases, with 13 bases spanning the gap. CDR3 length equals 14 residues. Germline lookup yields CDR1 SGHVS and CDR2 FNYEAQ. The CDR3 loop is CASSTSSVHNEQFF. The CDR3 region has the DNA TGTGCCAGCAGCACATCTAGCGTCCACAATGAGCAGTTCTTC.

There are many counts of this clonotype. The chain links TRBV2 to TRBJ1-2, with D possibly TRBD1 on 5 matching bases. Germline lookup yields CDR1 SNHLY and CDR2 FYNNEI. The CDR3 contains 13 residues. V was shortened by 3 bases and J by 5 bases, with 10 bases between the two germline ends. Written as DNA, the CDR3 is TGTGCCAGCAGTGAGGGGCCCAGGTATGGCTACACCTTC. Its protein product is CASSEGPRYGYTF.

The chain combines TRBV5-1 with TRBJ1-1; D not certain. Germline V CDR1 and CDR2: SGHRS, YFSETQ. The CDR3 extends over 15 amino acids. Deletions cut 0 bases from V and 0 bases from J, with 9 bases between. The CDR3 coding sequence is TGCGCCAGCAGCTTGGGAAGGGAAATGAACACTGAAGCTTTCTTT. It is translated as CASSLGREMNTEAFF.

This clonotype came up many times. The chain is built from TRBV12-3 or TRBV12-4 and TRBJ2-1; D gene unclear. V lost 3 bases and J 7 bases, leaving 7 bases between the germline ends. The CDR3 spans 12 residues. Here the CDR3 DNA reads TGTGCCAGCAGTTTTCCTGGAAATGAGCAGTTCTTC. Encoded protein: CASSFPGNEQFF.

V is TRBV5-1 and J is TRBJ1-1; 9 nucleotides line up with TRBD1. CDR1 is SGHRS and CDR2 is YFSETQ in the germline V gene. With 5 bases clipped from V and 1 base from J, the junction kept 12 bases outside the gene matches. CDR3 length: 17 amino acids. CDR3 sequence: CASRLPGQGRSNTEAFF. CDR3 bases: TGCGCCAGCAGACTACCGGGACAGGGCAGGTCGAACACTGAAGCTTTCTTT.

This clonotype was picked up many times. The rearrangement joins TRBV7-8 to TRBJ1-5; unclear D gene. V was clipped by 5 bases and J by 7 bases, with 21 bases between them. The CDR3 is 16 amino acids. Germline loops: CDR1 SGHVS, CDR2 FQNEAQ. The CDR3 sequence: CASSPQPGGILQPQHF. CDR3 bases: TGTGCCAGCAGCCCCCAACCCGGAGGGATCCTGCAGCCCCAGCATTTT.

The sample holds a few counts of this clonotype. This chain links TRBV5-5 with TRBJ2-3; possibly TRBD1 or TRBD2 for D (5 bases each). CDR1 SGHKS and CDR2 YYEKEE come from the germline V gene (reference sequence). The CDR3 spans 15 residues. V lost 1 base and J 0 bases, leaving 9 bases between the germline ends. For the CDR3, the DNA is TGTGCCAGCAGCTTGTTTTGGGACAGCACAGATACGCAGTATTTT. Translation gives CASSLFWDSTDTQYF.

This clonotype was seen a handful of times. This chain uses TRBV7-8 with TRBJ2-3; D is unresolved. The CDR3 is made up of 15 amino acids. Germline loops: CDR1 SGHVS, CDR2 FQNEAQ. V gave up 1 base and J gave up 0 bases, with 8 bases separating them. In DNA, the CDR3 is TGTGCCAGCAGCTTAGTCATGGGTAGCACAGATACGCAGTATTTT. This translates into CASSLVMGSTDTQYF.

This clonotype has just a few counts. The chain has TRBV6-1 and TRBJ2-1, with 7 nucleotides matching TRBD2. Looked up from germline, CDR1 is MNHNS and CDR2 is SASEGT. The CDR3 totals 15 residues. The trim removed 5 bases at V and 0 bases at J, leaving 4 bases unmatched. CDR3 coding DNA: TGTGCCAGCAGTCAGCGGGGTAGCTCCTACAATGAGCAGTTCTTC. Its protein product is CASSQRGSSYNEQFF.

Only a few counts were recorded for this clonotype. The J gene is TRBJ1-4, the V gene TRBV7-9; D perhaps matches TRBD1 (5 bases). The V gene lost 0 bases and the J gene lost 0 bases, with 11 bases spanning the gap. The CDR3 has 17 residues. Looked up from germline, CDR1 is SEHNR and CDR2 is FQNEAQ (reference sequence). Written as DNA, the CDR3 is TGTGCCAGCAGCTTAGCCGCAGGGCCTGCAACTAATGAAAAACTGTTTTTT. This gives the protein CASSLAAGPATNEKLFF. Combining the CDR3 with reference TRBV7-9 and TRBJ1-4 gives the whole variable domain DTGVSQNPRHKITKRGQNVTFRCDPISEHNRLYWYRQTLGQGPEFLTYFQNEAQLEKSRLLSDRFSAERPKGSFSTLEIQRTEQGDSAMYLCASSLAAGPATNEKLFFGSGTQLSVL.

The chain combines TRBV29-1 with TRBJ2-7; TRBD2 matches at 8 bases. Germline CDR1 reads SQVTM; CDR2 reads ANQGSEA. The V and J ends lost 7 bases and 3 bases, in that order; junction bases with no gene match: 5. CDR3 length: 12 amino acids. CDR3 amino acids: CSGSGRNYEQYF. CDR3 in DNA: TGCAGCGGAAGCGGGAGAAACTACGAGCAGTACTTC.

The sample holds many counts of this clonotype. The chain couples TRBV2 to TRBJ1-5; the D is unclear. The CDR3 sequence is 13 residues long. V lost 5 bases, J lost 0 bases, and 5 bases lay in between. Germline CDR1 reads SNHLY; CDR2 reads FYNNEI. The DNA for the CDR3 is TGTGCCAGCAGTACCTTTAGCAATCAGCCCCAGCATTTT. This gives the protein CASSTFSNQPQHF.

The chain is built from TRBV10-3 and TRBJ2-1; TRBD2 matches 11 bases. Germline CDR1 reads ENHRY; CDR2 reads SYGVKD. V gave up 3 bases and J gave up 9 bases; unmatched junction bases: 4. The CDR3 is made up of 14 amino acids. CDR3 bases: TGTGCCATCAGTGAACTAGCGGGGGCCAGTGAGCAGTTCTTC. Amino acid sequence: CAISELAGASEQFF.

The CDR3 sequence is CSASGGGETQYF. The DNA of the CDR3 is TGCAGTGCTAGCGGGGGAGGGGAGACCCAGTACTTC. The chain recombines TRBV20-1 with TRBJ2-5, with 7 bases fitting TRBD2. CDR1 and CDR2 from the germline V gene are DFQATT and SNEGSKA (reference sequence). CDR3 length: 12 residues. V shed 3 bases and J 5 bases; nucleotides not matched to a gene: 3.

This clonotype came up a few times. V gene TRBV12-3 or TRBV12-4 combines with J gene TRBJ2-3; maybe TRBD2 (5 bases). Trimming removed 7 bases at V and 2 bases at J, with 16 bases between. The length of the CDR3 is 15 residues. The CDR3 is CASTARATTTDTQYF. The CDR3 DNA sequence: TGTGCCAGCACCGCCCGGGCGACTACCACAGATACGCAGTATTTT.

The chain joins TRBV20-1 to TRBJ2-3; D is ambiguous. CDR3 length: 11 residues. CDR1 is DFQATT, CDR2 SNEGSKA, per germline (reference sequence). V lost 5 bases to trimming and J lost 5 bases, with 8 bases between them. CDR3 in DNA: TGCAGTGCTGGGATAGGAGATACGCAGTATTTT. Encoded protein: CSAGIGDTQYF.

This clonotype was counted only a few times. The V and J genes are TRBV7-9 and TRBJ2-3; D remains unclear. Trimming took off 6 bases at V and 2 bases at J, with 12 bases between the two ends. CDR1 and CDR2 from the germline V gene are SEHNR and FQNEAQ (reference sequence). This CDR3 is 14 amino acids long. The CDR3 sequence: CASRGPTSTDTQYF. CDR3 DNA sequence: TGTGCCAGCAGGGGCCCAACCTCCACAGATACGCAGTATTTT.

This clonotype was observed a handful of times. The chain combines TRBV6-1 with TRBJ2-3; either TRBD1 or TRBD2 may supply D (6 bases each). This CDR3 comprises 14 residues. The germline CDR1 and CDR2 sequences are MNHNS and SASEGT. V lost 4 bases and J 4 bases, leaving 12 bases between the germline ends. The CDR3 nucleotides read TGTGCCAGCAGTGTGGACGGGGGCCCAGATACGCAGTATTTT. Its translation is CASSVDGGPDTQYF.